These T cell receptor beta chains were read from a single sample in a study of cytomegalovirus exposure and HLA in healthy donors. Generated by immunoSEQ multiplex PCR, the TCRdb table keeps only in-frame clones and is missing some. The data hold 150,000 to 200,000 clones, with around 79% observed a single time. Sequenced sample: PBMCs. These receptor sequences come from a male donor in good health and CMV-seropositive. CDR3s include the opening cysteine and the closing phenylalanine or tryptophan. Fields, in order: J gene, V gene, D gene, clone size, CDR3 length, CDR3 protein, CDR3 DNA. A D gene is named only where the DNA matches it firmly. Only part of the rows carry a size: once, few, many, or a class if the clone is expanded.

>TRBJ2-7|TRBV10-3|NA|NA|14
CAIQEGETAYEQYF
TGTGCCATCCAAGAGGGAGAGACGGCCTACGAGCAGTACTTC
>TRBJ2-3|TRBV6-8|NA|NA|14
CATKLPPELDTQYF
TGTGCCACCAAATTACCGCCTGAGTTGGATACGCAGTATTTT
>TRBJ1-2|TRBV9|NA|once|12
CASSGQGYGYTF
TGTGCCAGCAGCGGTCAGGGCTATGGCTACACCTTC
>TRBJ2-7|TRBV5-1|TRBD2|few|14
CASSLVAGVYEQYF
TGCGCCAGCAGCTTGGTAGCGGGGGTCTACGAGCAGTACTTC
>TRBJ1-2|TRBV5-1|TRBD1|NA|13
CASTPQGDYGYTF
TGCGCCAGCACCCCCCAGGGGGATTATGGCTACACCTTC
>TRBJ2-2|TRBV9|NA|NA|14
CASNAGTLTGELFF
TGTGCCAGCAACGCCGGGACACTCACCGGGGAGCTGTTTTTT
>TRBJ1-4|TRBV25-1|NA|NA|14
CASSDTGTSVKLFF
TGTGCCAGCAGTGATACCGGGACTAGTGTAAAACTGTTTTTT
>TRBJ1-1|TRBV7-9|NA|NA|15
CASSLTPQGMSEAFF
TGTGCCAGCAGCCTAACTCCGCAGGGGATGTCTGAAGCTTTCTTT
>TRBJ1-1|TRBV27|NA|NA|14
CASTRQDMNTEAFF
TGTGCCAGCACCAGACAGGACATGAACACTGAAGCTTTCTTT
>TRBJ2-7|TRBV6-1|NA|NA|15
CASSDLGSLTYEQYF
TGTGCCAGCAGTGATCTGGGCAGTTTAACCTACGAGCAGTACTTC
>TRBJ1-5|TRBV7-9|NA|once|15
CSSSLGVGGSQPQHF
TGTTCCAGCAGCTTAGGGGTGGGGGGGTCCCAGCCCCAGCATTTT
>TRBJ1-1|TRBV19|NA|NA|15
CASSIQAGVNTEAFF
TGTGCCAGTAGTATCCAAGCAGGGGTGAACACTGAAGCTTTCTTT
>TRBJ2-5|TRBV4-1|NA|NA|14
CASSQAADAETQYF
TGCGCCAGCAGCCAGGCAGCGGACGCAGAGACCCAGTACTTC
>TRBJ2-7|TRBV7-2|NA|few|15
CASSPGRALSYEQYF
TGTGCCAGCAGCCCCGGCAGGGCCCTCTCCTACGAGCAGTACTTC
>TRBJ2-3|TRBV9|TRBD2|NA|18
CASSVSSGGPLTTDTQYF
TGTGCCAGCAGCGTCAGTAGCGGGGGCCCGCTTACCACAGATACGCAGTATTTT
>TRBJ2-7|TRBV30|TRBD1|NA|14
CAWTKSTTGNEQYF
TGTGCCTGGACTAAATCCACGACAGGGAACGAGCAGTACTTC
>TRBJ2-7|TRBV28|NA|NA|11
CATTGSYEQYF
TGTGCCACCACAGGGAGCTACGAGCAGTACTTC
>TRBJ2-7|TRBV5-4|NA|NA|12
CASSQTDYEQYF
TGTGCCAGCAGCCAGACAGATTACGAGCAGTACTTC
>TRBJ2-7|TRBV27|NA|NA|12
CASSLGGNEQYF
TGTGCCAGCAGTTTAGGAGGGAACGAGCAGTACTTC
>TRBJ2-2|TRBV11-3|TRBD2|NA|14
CASSLDGLAGELFF
TGTGCCAGCAGCTTAGACGGACTAGCCGGGGAGCTGTTTTTT
>TRBJ2-5|TRBV7-9|TRBD1|NA|17
CASSPTGRGQGTETQYF
TGTGCCAGCAGCCCCACCGGCCGAGGACAGGGGACAGAGACCCAGTACTTC
>TRBJ2-1|TRBV19|TRBD1|NA|15
CASSIGQGTYNEQFF
TGTGCCAGTAGTATTGGACAGGGAACCTACAATGAGCAGTTCTTC
>TRBJ1-6|TRBV5-4|NA|NA|15
CASSSYPGGNSPLHF
TGTGCCAGCAGCTCTTACCCGGGTGGGAATTCACCCCTCCACTTT
>TRBJ1-4|TRBV5-4|NA|once|19
CASSERWSGTIATNEKLFF
TGTGCCAGCAGCGAGCGTTGGAGTGGCACCATTGCAACTAATGAAAAACTGTTTTTT
>TRBJ2-5|TRBV5-1|TRBD1|NA|18
CASSWAARGTGLVETQYF
TGCGCCAGCAGCTGGGCAGCCAGAGGGACAGGACTGGTGGAGACCCAGTACTTC
>TRBJ2-3|TRBV4-3|NA|NA|15
CASSQLQGNTDTQYF
TGCGCCAGCAGCCAACTACAGGGAAACACAGATACGCAGTATTTT